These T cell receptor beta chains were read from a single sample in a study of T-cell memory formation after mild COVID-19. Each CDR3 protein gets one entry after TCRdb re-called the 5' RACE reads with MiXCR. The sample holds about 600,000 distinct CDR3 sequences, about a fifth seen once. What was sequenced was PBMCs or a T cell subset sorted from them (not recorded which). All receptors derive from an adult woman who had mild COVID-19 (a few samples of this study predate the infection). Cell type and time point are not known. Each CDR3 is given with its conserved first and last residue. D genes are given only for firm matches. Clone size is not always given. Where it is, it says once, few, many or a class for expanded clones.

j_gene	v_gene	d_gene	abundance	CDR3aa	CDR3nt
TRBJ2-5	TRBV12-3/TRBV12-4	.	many	CASSFRQGDKTQYF	TGTGCCAGCAGTTTTCGGCAGGGCGATAAGACCCAGTACTTC
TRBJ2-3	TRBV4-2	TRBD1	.	CASSQGGFWAGTGLTDTQYF	TGTGCCAGCAGCCAAGGAGGTTTCTGGGCCGGGACAGGGCTAACAGATACGCAGTATTTT
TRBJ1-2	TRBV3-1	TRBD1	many	CASSQGVDRLLYGYTF	TGTGCCAGCAGCCAAGGGGTGGACAGGCTACTCTATGGCTACACCTTC
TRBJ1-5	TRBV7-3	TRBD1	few	CASSLRQGANNQPQHF	TGTGCCAGCAGCTTAAGACAGGGGGCGAACAATCAGCCCCAGCATTTT
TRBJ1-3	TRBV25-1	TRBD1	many	CASSESNRDRGINTIYF	TGTGCCAGCAGTGAATCCAACCGGGACAGGGGAATCAACACCATATATTTT
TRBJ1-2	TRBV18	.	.	CASSPHPRGIYGYTF	TGTGCCAGCTCACCACACCCGAGAGGGATTTATGGCTACACCTTC
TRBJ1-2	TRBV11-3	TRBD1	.	CASSSGYRDSYGYTF	TGTGCCAGCAGCTCCGGGTATCGGGACAGCTATGGCTACACCTTC
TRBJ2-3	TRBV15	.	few	CATSTQERPFYSTDTQYF	TGTGCCACCAGCACCCAGGAGAGGCCCTTTTATAGCACAGATACGCAGTATTTT
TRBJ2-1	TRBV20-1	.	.	CSAMEVDIMYYNEQFF	TGCAGTGCTATGGAGGTCGATATCATGTACTACAATGAGCAGTTCTTC
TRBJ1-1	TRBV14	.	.	CASSVGGGRGEAFF	TGTGCCAGCAGCGTCGGAGGTGGGAGAGGTGAAGCTTTCTTT
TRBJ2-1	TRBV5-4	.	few	CASSQVGMGEGGEQFF	TGTGCCAGCAGCCAGGTCGGAATGGGCGAAGGTGGAGAGCAGTTCTTC
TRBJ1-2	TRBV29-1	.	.	CSASSPNKQGTGSYGYTF	TGCAGCGCCTCCAGCCCCAACAAACAAGGGACGGGTAGCTATGGCTACACCTTC
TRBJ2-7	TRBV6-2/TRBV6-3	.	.	CASTPDGSYYEQYF	TGTGCCAGCACGCCGGACGGGTCCTACTACGAGCAGTACTTC
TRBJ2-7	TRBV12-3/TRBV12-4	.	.	CASSPRWAYEQYF	TGTGCCAGCAGTCCAAGGTGGGCCTACGAGCAGTACTTC
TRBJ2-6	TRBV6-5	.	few	CASSPRAGGANVLTF	TGTGCCAGCAGTCCCCGGGCGGGGGGGGCCAACGTCCTGACTTTC
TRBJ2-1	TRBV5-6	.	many	CASSFQGRSPPYNEQFF	TGTGCCAGCAGCTTCCAGGGTCGATCCCCCCCCTACAATGAGCAGTTCTTC
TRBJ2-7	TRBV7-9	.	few	CASSFHLDPYEQYF	TGTGCCAGCAGCTTCCACCTCGATCCCTACGAGCAGTACTTC
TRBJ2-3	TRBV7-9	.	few	CASSFPEGVEGTDTQYF	TGTGCCAGCAGCTTCCCCGAGGGAGTCGAGGGCACAGATACGCAGTATTTT
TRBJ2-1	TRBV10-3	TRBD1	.	CAISAGTVYNEQFF	TGTGCCATCAGTGCTGGGACAGTTTACAATGAGCAGTTCTTC
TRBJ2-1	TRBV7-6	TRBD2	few	CASSFTSTRTSGGPTSSYNEQFF	TGTGCCAGCAGCTTCACCTCCACCCGGACTAGCGGGGGGCCGACCAGCTCCTACAATGAGCAGTTCTTC
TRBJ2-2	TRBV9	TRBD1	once	CASSSRTGRAGELFF	TGTGCCAGCAGCTCCCGGACAGGGCGGGCCGGGGAGCTGTTTTTT
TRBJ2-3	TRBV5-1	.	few	CASKVGQTTDTQYF	TGCGCCAGCAAGGTCGGACAGACCACAGATACGCAGTATTTT
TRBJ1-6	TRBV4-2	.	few	CASSPMERSSYNSPLHF	TGTGCCAGCAGCCCCATGGAGCGGAGCTCCTATAATTCACCCCTCCACTTT
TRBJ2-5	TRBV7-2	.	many	CASSRGSGRQETQYF	TGTGCCAGCAGCCGCGGATCTGGCAGACAAGAGACCCAGTACTTC